A single sample gave rise to the 2 T cell receptor beta chains below, sequenced in a study of Ad26.COV2.S vaccination and SARS-CoV-2 variants. Treatment specified: around 19 received Ad26.COV2.S at low or high dose, single or two shots; 5 received placebo; per-sample allocation not given. The study sampled participants on day 63 after the first vaccine or placebo injection. Measured with immunoSEQ multiplex PCR; TCRdb has only the in-frame clones, and not every one. The sample has 510,000 or so clones, roughly 85% seen once. The input for sequencing was peripheral blood, taken in a trial of Ad26.COV2.S vaccine versus placebo. The origin of the receptors is a person aged 18-65 years who received the Ad26.COV2.S COVID-19 vaccine or a placebo.

The DNA for the CDR3 is TGTGCCAGCAGCTTCGGTGAGGGACGAGCTTTCTTT. It specifies CASSFGEGRAFF. J is TRBJ1-1 and V is TRBV7-9; perhaps TRBD1 as D (5 bases). CDR3 size: 12 residues. The V end was cut by 3 bases, the J end by 10 bases, with 12 bases between. The germline gives CDR1 SEHNR, CDR2 FQNEAQ (reference sequence).

This chain connects TRBV29-1 to TRBJ2-1; possibly TRBD2 for D (6 bases). The V and J ends lost 3 bases and 9 bases respectively, with 12 bases between them. CDR1 SQVTM and CDR2 ANQGSEA come from the germline V gene. The CDR3 loop spans 12 amino acids. CDR3 nucleotide sequence: TGCAGCGTTGACGGAGGGTTCTCTGAGCAGTTCTTC. Translating gives CSVDGGFSEQFF.